This entry is about one T cell receptor (beta chain). Using immunoSEQ multiplex PCR, the repertoire was profiled, and TCRdb retains in-frame clones only, with some absent. The sample shows fewer than 60,000 clones, roughly 92% of them seen only once. The entry originates in a study of siplizumab effects on memory and regulatory T cells. CDR3 length equals 14 residues. V lost 3 bases and J lost 3; bases outside the gene matches: 4. Germline V CDR1 and CDR2: SGHAT, FQNNGV. This chain joins TRBV11-2 and TRBJ1-2, with 7 positions matching TRBD1. The sample taken for sequencing was CD8+ T cells sorted from blood. The origin of this receptor is a human donor in good health. CDR3 nucleotides: TGTGCCAGCAGCTTCACAGGGGTGGACTATGGCTACACCTTC. This gives the protein CASSFTGVDYGYTF.